Following are 18 T cell receptor beta chains from one sample sequenced in a study of cytomegalovirus exposure and HLA in healthy donors. In the PCR, 60 Vbeta and 13 Jbeta primers were used. Profiling relied on immunoSEQ multiplex PCR, and the TCRdb table lists in-frame clones only, not all of them. The sample includes around 150,000 clones, 80% seen only once; the top ten take over 13%. The material sequenced was PBMCs. The receptors shown here come from a woman between 35 and 50 years old in good health and CMV-seronegative.

This clone occurred once. The V gene is TRBV5-1, the J gene TRBJ1-1, with a weak D call TRBD1 (5 bases). CDR1 and CDR2 from the germline V gene are SGHRS and YFSETQ. This CDR3 has 14 amino acids. V shed 1 base and J shed 3 bases, with 10 bases lying between them. CDR3 sequence reads: CASSLQGMDTEAFF. CDR3 coding DNA: TGCGCCAGCAGCTTGCAGGGAATGGACACTGAAGCTTTCTTT.

The chain couples TRBV19 to TRBJ2-1; TRBD1 matches 9 bases. The ends lost 3 bases at V and 10 bases at J; junction bases unmatched: 10. The germline V gene has CDR1 LNHDA and CDR2 SQIVND (reference sequence). The CDR3 runs 15 residues. The CDR3 coding sequence is TGTGCCAGTAGTATTCCGGGACAGGGTATTTACGAGCAGTTCTTC. This sequence encodes CASSIPGQGIYEQFF.

V usage is TRBV19 and J usage is TRBJ2-7; maybe TRBD1 (7 bases). CDR1 LNHDA and CDR2 SQIVND come from the germline V gene (reference sequence). The CDR3 is 13 amino acids. Trimming cost V 6 bases and J 2 bases, with 11 bases left between them. The CDR3 loop reads CASRGGTAYEQYF. The CDR3, as DNA: TGTGCCAGTAGAGGAGGGACAGCCTACGAGCAGTACTTC.

The chain links TRBV6-6 to TRBJ2-5, with 8 bases lining up with TRBD1. Germline V gene data show CDR1 as MNHNY and CDR2 as SVGAGI (reference sequence). This CDR3 region has 14 residues. Trimming at V came to 5 bases and at J to 5 bases, leaving 7 bases not matched to a gene. The CDR3 region is CASSGRTGRETQYF. Here the CDR3 DNA reads TGTGCCAGCAGTGGCCGGACAGGGCGGGAGACCCAGTACTTC.

The V and J genes are TRBV11-3 and TRBJ1-4; 9 nucleotides line up with TRBD1. CDR1 and CDR2 (germline): SGHNT, YENEEA. The CDR3 has 16 residues. V lost 1 base, J lost 6 bases, and 6 bases stayed unmatched. The CDR3 loop reads CASSLGETGGHEKLFF. The CDR3 nucleotides are TGTGCCAGCAGCTTAGGAGAGACAGGGGGACATGAAAAACTGTTTTTT.

The CDR3 here is CASSRDRGRLGYTF. CDR3 sequence (DNA): TGTGCCAGCAGCCGGGACAGGGGGAGGCTTGGCTACACCTTC. V usage is TRBV6-1 and J usage is TRBJ1-2; 11 nucleotides match TRBD1. V was clipped by 6 bases and J by 7 bases; unmatched bases: 7. This CDR3 region has 14 residues. Germline lookup yields CDR1 MNHNS and CDR2 SASEGT.

The chain recombines TRBV28 with TRBJ2-2; 7 nucleotides match TRBD1. V was pared by 6 bases and J by 3 bases, with 7 bases of the junction left unmatched. The CDR3 has 15 amino acids. CDR1 is MDHEN, CDR2 SYDVKM, per germline. CDR3: CASRIGQVHTGELFF. The DNA of the CDR3 is TGTGCCAGCAGGATAGGACAGGTTCACACCGGGGAGCTGTTTTTT.

This clone is a singleton in its sample. The chain employs TRBV7-3 and TRBJ2-2, with TRBD1 identical over 10 bases. CDR1 SGHTA and CDR2 FQGTGA come from the germline V gene. J gave up 3 bases and V 4 bases, and 2 bases lay outside the gene matches. There are 15 residues in the CDR3. In nucleotides, the CDR3 is TGTGCCAGCAGCTACGGACAGGGGGACACCGGGGAGCTGTTTTTT. Protein sequence: CASSYGQGDTGELFF. Complete variable domain (other parts from reference TRBV7-3 and TRBJ2-2): GAGVSQTPSNKVTEKGKYVELRCDPISGHTALYWYRQSLGQGPEFLIYFQGTGAADDSGLPNDRFFAVRPEGSVSTLKIQRTERGDSAVYLCASSYGQGDTGELFFGEGSRLTVL.

The rearrangement links TRBV7-3 to TRBJ2-1, with 8 positions matching TRBD1. The CDR3 length is 15 residues. The junction had 7 bases not matched to a gene; V was cut back by 1 base and J by 8 bases. Germline V gives CDR1 SGHTA, CDR2 FQGTGA. The CDR3 spells CASSLIGQGVDEQFF. As DNA, the CDR3 is TGTGCCAGCAGCTTAATAGGACAGGGCGTCGATGAGCAGTTCTTC.

The gene calls are TRBV18 and TRBJ2-7, with 11 bases that match TRBD1. J gave up 5 bases and V 4 bases, and 13 bases lay outside the gene matches. CDR3 length: 17 amino acids. Germline V gives CDR1 KGHSH, CDR2 LQKENI. The CDR3 protein is CASSRYSAGTGGNEQYF. In nucleotides, the CDR3 is TGTGCCAGCTCACGCTACTCAGCCGGGACAGGGGGTAACGAGCAGTACTTC.

V usage is TRBV27 and J usage is TRBJ2-7; D call uncertain. V was trimmed by 2 bases and J by 2 bases, leaving 10 bases between them. This CDR3 spans 14 amino acids. Germline CDR1 MNHEY, CDR2 SMNVEV (reference sequence). The CDR3, as DNA: TGTGCCAGCAGTTTAAACTACAACACCTACGAGCAGTACTTC. Residues: CASSLNYNTYEQYF.

The V call is TRBV29-1, the J call TRBJ2-5, with D tentatively TRBD2 (6 bases). CDR1 and CDR2 from the germline V gene are SQVTM and ANQGSEA. The V end was cut by 4 bases, the J end by 6 bases, with 15 bases between. The CDR3 has 13 amino acids. CDR3 DNA sequence: TGCAGCGTTGGAAAACCGGGACTCCAGACCCAGTACTTC. Translation gives CSVGKPGLQTQYF.

This clone occurred once. The germline gene is not matched at one end of the junction; a read error may be the cause. V and J are TRBV4-3 and TRBJ2-6, with a possible D match to TRBD1 (5 bases). The V gene's germline CDR1 is LGHNA and CDR2 YSLEER. The CDR3 consists of 16 residues. In DNA, the CDR3 is TGCGCCAGCAGCCAAGATTGGGGCTCTGGGGCCAACGGCCTGACTTTC. The encoded protein is CASSQDWGSGANGLTF.

With regard to this clone: Other DNA sequences from this sample encode an identical CDR3 as well. The chain joins TRBV15 to TRBJ1-1; D unresolved. Germline CDR1 reads LNHNV; CDR2 reads YYDKDF (reference sequence). The CDR3 covers 16 residues. Between the trimmed V and J ends, which lost 0 bases and 4 bases, there was a span of 15 bases. The CDR3 spells CATSRDRRPLGTEAFF. The CDR3 nucleotides read TGTGCCACCAGCAGAGATAGGAGACCCCTAGGCACTGAAGCTTTCTTT.

This clone was observed a handful of times. The chain joins TRBV11-2 to TRBJ1-6; possibly TRBD1 for D (6 bases). This CDR3 comprises 15 residues. V lost 0 bases to trimming and J lost 9 bases, with 12 bases between them. The germline gives CDR1 SGHAT, CDR2 FQNNGV. The CDR3 DNA reads TGTGCCAGCAGCTTAGATAGACAGGCGGCTTCACCCCTCCACTTT. Translating gives CASSLDRQAASPLHF.

This CDR3 is CASRLAGVYEQYF. CDR3 DNA: TGTGCCAGCAGACTAGCGGGGGTCTACGAGCAGTACTTC. This chain links TRBV27 with TRBJ2-7; 11 bases are shared with TRBD2. The V gene's germline CDR1 is MNHEY and CDR2 SMNVEV (reference sequence). The CDR3 loop spans 13 amino acids. The ends lost 6 bases at V and 3 bases at J; junction bases unmatched: 1.

This clone was detected a few times. The chain combines TRBV11-2 with TRBJ1-1; maybe TRBD1 (5 bases). This CDR3 is 12 amino acids long. Trimming took off 1 base at V and 11 bases at J, with 11 bases between the two ends. Germline values: CDR1 SGHAT, CDR2 FQNNGV. CDR3 loop: CASSLGQGEAFF. CDR3 bases: TGTGCCAGCAGCTTAGGGCAGGGTGAGGCTTTCTTT.

J is TRBJ2-1 and V is TRBV4-2; a weak D match, TRBD2 (5 bases). V lost 0 bases and J 6 bases, leaving 12 bases between the germline ends. The CDR3 has 15 residues. From germline, CDR1 is LGHNA and CDR2 YNFKEQ. CDR3 sequence reads: CASSQEITTINEQFF. The DNA for the CDR3 is TGTGCCAGCAGCCAAGAAATAACGACTATCAATGAGCAGTTCTTC.